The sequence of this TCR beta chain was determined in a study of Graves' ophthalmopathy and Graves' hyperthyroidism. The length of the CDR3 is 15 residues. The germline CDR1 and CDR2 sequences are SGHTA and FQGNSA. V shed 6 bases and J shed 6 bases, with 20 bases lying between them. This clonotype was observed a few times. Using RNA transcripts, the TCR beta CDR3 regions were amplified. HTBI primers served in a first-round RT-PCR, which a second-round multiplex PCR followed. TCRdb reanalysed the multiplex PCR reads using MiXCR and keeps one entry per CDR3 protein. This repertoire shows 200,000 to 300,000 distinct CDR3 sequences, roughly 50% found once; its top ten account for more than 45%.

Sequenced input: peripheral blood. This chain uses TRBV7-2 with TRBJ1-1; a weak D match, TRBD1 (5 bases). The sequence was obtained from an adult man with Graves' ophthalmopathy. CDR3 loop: CASRVGGGRIPEAFF. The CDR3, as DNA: TGTGCCAGCAGGGTGGGGGGGGGAAGAATCCCTGAAGCTTTCTTT.